This TCR beta chain was captured by sequencing in a study of shared clonotypes between healthy human individuals. Looking at the study overall: Researchers assigned three CD4 naive, three CD4 memory, two CD8 naive and one CD8 memory plate to each donor. Study-wide results and limits: An anticipated effect of sequencing depth on clonotype sharing among donors was recognized.

The V end was cut by 4 bases, the J end by 1 base, with 8 bases between. CDR3 length equals 14 residues. CDR1 is MDHEN, CDR2 SYDVKM, per germline. Produced via immunoSEQ multiplex PCR; TCRdb's table is partial and in-frame only. The sample has over 1.4 million clones; approximately 97% are singletons. In the case of this clone: Its antigen remains unidentified.

Sequencing input: naive CD4+ T cells sorted from blood. Subset in this sample: CD45RA+ positively selected. This TCR was recovered from a man under 40 in good health. The chain recombines TRBV28 with TRBJ2-1; D is uncertain. CDR3 sequence reads: CASSYRPSYNEQFF. CDR3 DNA: TGTGCCAGCAGTTACCGCCCTTCCTACAATGAGCAGTTCTTC.